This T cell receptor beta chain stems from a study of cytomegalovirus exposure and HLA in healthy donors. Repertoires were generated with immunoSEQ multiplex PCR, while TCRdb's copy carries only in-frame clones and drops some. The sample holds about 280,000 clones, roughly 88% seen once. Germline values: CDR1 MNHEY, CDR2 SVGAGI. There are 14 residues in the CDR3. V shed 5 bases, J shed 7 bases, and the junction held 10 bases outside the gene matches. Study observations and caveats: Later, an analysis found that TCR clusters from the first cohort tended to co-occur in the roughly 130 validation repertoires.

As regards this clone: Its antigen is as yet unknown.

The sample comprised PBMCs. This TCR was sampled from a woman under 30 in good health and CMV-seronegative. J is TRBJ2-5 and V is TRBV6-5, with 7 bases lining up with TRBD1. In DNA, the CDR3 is TGTGCCAGCAGTCCACAGGGGCAGCTGGGGACCCAGTACTTC. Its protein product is CASSPQGQLGTQYF.